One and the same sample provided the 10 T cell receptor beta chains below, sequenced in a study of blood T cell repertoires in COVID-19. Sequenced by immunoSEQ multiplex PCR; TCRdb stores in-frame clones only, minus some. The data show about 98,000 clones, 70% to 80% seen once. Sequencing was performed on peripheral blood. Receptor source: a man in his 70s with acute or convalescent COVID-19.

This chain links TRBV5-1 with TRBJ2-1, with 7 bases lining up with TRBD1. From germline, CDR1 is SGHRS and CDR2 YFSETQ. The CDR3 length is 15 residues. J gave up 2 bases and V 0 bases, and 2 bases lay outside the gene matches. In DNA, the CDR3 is TGCGCCAGCAGCTTGGAAGGGGGCGCCTACAATGAGCAGTTCTTC. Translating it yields CASSLEGGAYNEQFF.

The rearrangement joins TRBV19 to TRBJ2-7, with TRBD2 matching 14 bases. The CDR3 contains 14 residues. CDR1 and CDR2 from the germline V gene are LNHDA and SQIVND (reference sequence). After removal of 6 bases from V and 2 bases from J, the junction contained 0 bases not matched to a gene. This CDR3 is CASRGLAGAYEQYF. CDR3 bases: TGTGCCAGTAGGGGACTAGCGGGGGCCTACGAGCAGTACTTC.

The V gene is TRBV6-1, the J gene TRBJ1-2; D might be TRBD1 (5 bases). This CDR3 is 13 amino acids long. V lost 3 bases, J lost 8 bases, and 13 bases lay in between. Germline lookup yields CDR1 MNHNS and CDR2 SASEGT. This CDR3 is CASSERQGGGYTF. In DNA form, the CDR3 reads TGTGCCAGCAGTGAGAGGCAGGGCGGCGGCTACACCTTC.

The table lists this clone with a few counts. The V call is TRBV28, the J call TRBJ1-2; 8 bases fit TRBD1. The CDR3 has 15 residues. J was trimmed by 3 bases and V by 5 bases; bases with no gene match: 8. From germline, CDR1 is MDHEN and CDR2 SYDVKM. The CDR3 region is CASSPQDREDYGYTF. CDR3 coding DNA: TGTGCCAGCAGTCCCCAGGACAGGGAGGACTATGGCTACACCTTC.

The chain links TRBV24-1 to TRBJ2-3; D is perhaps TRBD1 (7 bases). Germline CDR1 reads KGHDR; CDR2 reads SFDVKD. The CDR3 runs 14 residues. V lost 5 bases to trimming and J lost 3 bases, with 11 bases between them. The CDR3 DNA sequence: TGTGCCACCAGTGGCAGGGGGAGGACAGATACGCAGTATTTT. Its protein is CATSGRGRTDTQYF.

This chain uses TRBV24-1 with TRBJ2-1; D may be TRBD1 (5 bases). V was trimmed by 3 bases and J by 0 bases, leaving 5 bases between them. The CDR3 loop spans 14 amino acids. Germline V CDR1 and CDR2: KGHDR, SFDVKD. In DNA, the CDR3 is TGTGCCACCAGTGATCAGGGCTCCTACAATGAGCAGTTCTTC. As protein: CATSDQGSYNEQFF.

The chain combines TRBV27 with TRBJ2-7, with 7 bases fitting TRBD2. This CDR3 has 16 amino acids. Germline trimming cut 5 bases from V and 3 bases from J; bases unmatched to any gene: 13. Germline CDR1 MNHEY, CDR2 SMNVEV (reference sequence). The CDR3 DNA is TGTGCCAGCAGTCAATCGGCGCTAGCGGAACTCTACGAGCAGTACTTC. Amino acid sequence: CASSQSALAELYEQYF.

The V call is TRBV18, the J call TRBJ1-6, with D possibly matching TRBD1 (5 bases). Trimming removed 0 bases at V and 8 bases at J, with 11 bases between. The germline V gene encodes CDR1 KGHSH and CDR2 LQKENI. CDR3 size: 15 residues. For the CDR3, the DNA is TGTGCCAGCTCACCACCGGGCAGGGCTGATTCACCCCTCCACTTT. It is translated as CASSPPGRADSPLHF.

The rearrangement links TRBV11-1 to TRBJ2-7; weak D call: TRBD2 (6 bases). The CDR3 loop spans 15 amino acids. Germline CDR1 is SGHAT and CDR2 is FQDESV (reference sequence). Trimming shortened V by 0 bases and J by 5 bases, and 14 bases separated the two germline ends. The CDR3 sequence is CASSLARGGGDEQYF. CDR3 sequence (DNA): TGTGCCAGCAGCTTAGCCCGTGGGGGAGGCGACGAGCAGTACTTC.

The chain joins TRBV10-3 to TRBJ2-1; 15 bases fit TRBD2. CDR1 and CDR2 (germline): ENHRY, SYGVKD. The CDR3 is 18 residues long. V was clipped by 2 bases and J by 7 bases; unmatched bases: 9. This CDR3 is CAISEGGPGTSGRNEQFF. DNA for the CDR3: TGTGCCATCAGTGAGGGGGGGCCCGGGACTAGCGGGAGGAATGAGCAGTTCTTC.